This T cell receptor (beta chain) was obtained from a study of T cells expressing NK-cell markers. Worth noting for this clonotype: What it binds is unknown.

Germline-derived CDR1 and CDR2 are SGHRS and YFSETQ. The CDR3 loop spans 18 amino acids. TCRdb re-called the 5' RACE reads; every CDR3 protein appears as one record, without DNA. The table counts 500,000 to 700,000 distinct CDR3 sequences; roughly 3.5% lies in the top ten. Study observations and caveats: The study found dominant NKG2C+ clonotypes at about 1.0-7.0% of CD8+ T cells in six donors.

The sequence came from a young man in good health. The chain uses TRBV5-1 and TRBJ2-6; with no DNA, the TCRdb D assignment of TRBD2 cannot be verified. Sequences were obtained from blood T cells: a sorted CD56 or NKG2C T cell subset, CD4+ or CD8+ T cells, or bulk PBMC T cells (not recorded which). The CDR3 reads CASSPLTSTAHGANVLTF.